This TCR beta chain was sequenced in a study of blood T cell repertoires in COVID-19. Overall study: Spain, Italy and the United States supplied samples that represented acute and convalescent COVID-19. Nucleic acid was either cDNA or gDNA, and it came from T cells, B-cell-depleted T cells, or PBMCs.

Original processing notes: Reference gene primer amplification in the assay estimated nucleated cell counts. Sequenced by immunoSEQ multiplex PCR; TCRdb stores in-frame clones only, minus some. V, J and clone size were drawn from that table, and D and trimming were deduced from the DNA. The data contain 85,000 to 120,000 clones, over 55% of them seen just once; the ten biggest clones take up approximately 0.9%. The CDR3 is made up of 15 amino acids. CDR1 is MNHEY and CDR2 is SVGAGI in the germline V gene. V was clipped by 0 bases and J by 8 bases; unmatched bases: 4. The receptor comes from a human donor with acute or convalescent COVID-19. The donor label of this sample is uncertain. Specimen: peripheral blood. This chain links TRBV6-5 with TRBJ1-6; 7 nucleotides match TRBD1. The CDR3 spells CASSYSVRGDSPLHF. CDR3 nucleotides: TGTGCCAGCAGTTACTCCGTCAGGGGGGATTCACCCCTCCACTTT.